This TCR beta chain is drawn from a study of shared clonotypes between healthy human individuals. The V gene end was trimmed by 4 bases and the J gene end by 5 bases; junction bases not matched to a gene: 7. CDR3 length: 15 residues. Germline CDR1 is SGHNT and CDR2 is YYREEE (reference sequence). The assay was immunoSEQ multiplex PCR, and TCRdb's table has in-frame clones only and misses some. The sample consists of about 2,500,000 clones, 85% to 95% of them appearing once. Adult Caucasians living in Nashville, Tennessee made up all of the donors. The chain is built from TRBV5-4 and TRBJ1-4; TRBD1 matches at 8 bases. The source is a young man in good health. The sample consisted of naive CD4+ T cells sorted from blood. As to subset: CD45RA+ positively selected. The CDR3 nucleotides read TGTGCCAGCAGCGTTCCCGGGACAGGCAATGAAAAACTGTTTTTT. It specifies CASSVPGTGNEKLFF.